The 18 T cell receptor beta chains listed next were all sequenced from one sample in a study of control samples from healthy donors and cancer patients. Produced via immunoSEQ multiplex PCR; TCRdb's table is partial and in-frame only. The table records around 92,000 clones, roughly four fifths of them present only once. The sequenced sample was blood. Every receptor here comes from a man aged 55 to 69 in good health.

This sequence joins TRBV28 and TRBJ2-5, with D possibly TRBD1 on 7 matching bases. Looked up from germline, CDR1 is MDHEN and CDR2 is SYDVKM. CDR3 length: 16 residues. Trimming removed 1 base at V and 4 bases at J, with 16 bases between. CDR3 residues: CASSLFQGGSLETQYF. The CDR3 coding sequence is TGTGCCAGCAGTTTATTCCAGGGGGGATCGCTAGAGACCCAGTACTTC.

The gene calls are TRBV19 and TRBJ2-1; D ambiguous. Trimming pared 0 bases from V and 8 bases from J, leaving 8 bases between. Germline V CDR1 and CDR2: LNHDA, SQIVND (reference sequence). CDR3 length: 13 amino acids. The DNA for the CDR3 is TGTGCCAGTAGTATAGATAAAGGGTATGAGCAGTTCTTC. Encoded protein: CASSIDKGYEQFF.

The rearrangement uses TRBV3-1 (or the pseudogene TRBV3-2) and TRBJ2-5; possible D gene TRBD1, 6 bases. This CDR3 spans 16 amino acids. The germline V gene has CDR1 LGHDT and CDR2 YNNKEL (reference sequence). V was pared by 1 base and J by 4 bases, with 16 bases between. CDR3 amino acids: CASSQARGLGAETQYF. In DNA, the CDR3 is TGTGCCAGCAGCCAAGCAAGGGGTTTGGGGGCAGAGACCCAGTACTTC.

The chain carries TRBV3-1 (or the pseudogene TRBV3-2) and TRBJ2-1; 7 bases line up with TRBD1. V lost 0 bases and J lost 2; bases outside the gene matches: 7. CDR1 and CDR2 (germline): LGHDT, YNNKEL (reference sequence). The CDR3 runs to 17 residues. In DNA form, the CDR3 reads TGTGCCAGCAGCCAAGATGAGGGACAGCTGACCTACAATGAGCAGTTCTTC. This translates into CASSQDEGQLTYNEQFF.

The chain joins TRBV18 to TRBJ1-1; no clear D. V was shortened by 3 bases and J by 0 bases, with 11 bases between the two germline ends. Looked up from germline, CDR1 is KGHSH and CDR2 is LQKENI. There are 15 residues in the CDR3. The CDR3 sequence is CASSPPGQMNTEAFF. The CDR3 coding sequence is TGTGCCAGCTCACCCCCTGGGCAGATGAACACTGAAGCTTTCTTT.

This clone was seen once. The V call is TRBV12-3 or TRBV12-4, the J call TRBJ1-1; no reliable D call. Trimming shortened V by 3 bases and J by 5 bases, and 4 bases separated the two germline ends. The CDR3 is 11 amino acids. CDR3 protein: CASSFGTEAFF. CDR3 bases: TGTGCCAGCAGTTTTGGGACTGAAGCTTTCTTT.

Note on this clone: Within the sample, other DNA sequences also encode this same CDR3. The chain is built from TRBV3-1 (or the pseudogene TRBV3-2) and TRBJ1-5, with D perhaps matching TRBD1 (6 bases). V was trimmed by 3 bases and J by 2 bases, leaving 8 bases between them. This CDR3 is 14 amino acids long. Germline CDR1 reads LGHDT; CDR2 reads YNNKEL (reference sequence). CDR3 in DNA: TGTGCCAGCAGCCATGGGGGGCGCAATCAGCCCCAGCATTTT. It is translated as CASSHGGRNQPQHF.

This chain uses TRBV19 with TRBJ1-5, with 7 bases that match TRBD1. CDR1 and CDR2 from the germline V gene are LNHDA and SQIVND (reference sequence). Losses at the gene ends were 7 bases for V and 0 bases for J; bases not matched to a gene: 6. The CDR3 has 15 amino acids. Here the CDR3 DNA reads TGTGCCAGTACCCGGACAGGAACTAGCAATCAGCCCCAGCATTTT. It translates to CASTRTGTSNQPQHF.

This clone was detected only a few times. V is TRBV7-8 and J is TRBJ1-1; TRBD1 might be the D (6 bases). The CDR3 is made up of 15 amino acids. V was pared by 5 bases and J by 4 bases, with 17 bases between. The germline V gene has CDR1 SGHVS and CDR2 FQNEAQ. Written as DNA, the CDR3 is TGTGCCAGCAGCCCGAGGGGGGGGGCCATCACTGAAGCTTTCTTT. This translates into CASSPRGGAITEAFF. Combining the CDR3 with reference TRBV7-8 and TRBJ1-1 gives the whole variable domain GAGVSQSPRYKVAKRGQDVALRCDPISGHVSLFWYQQALGQGPEFLTYFQNEAQLDKSGLPSDRFFAERPEGSVSTLKIQRTQQEDSAVYLCASSPRGGAITEAFFGQGTRLTVV.

The V gene is TRBV30, the J gene TRBJ1-1, with D uncertain. Germline V gene sequence: CDR1 GTSNPN, CDR2 SVGIG (reference sequence). CDR3 length: 12 residues. The germline V and J ends were trimmed by 3 bases and 4 bases, with 9 bases remaining between them. The CDR3 protein is CAWSFRRTEAFF. In nucleotides, the CDR3 is TGTGCCTGGAGCTTCCGCCGCACTGAAGCTTTCTTT.

The chain has TRBV27 and TRBJ1-1; perhaps TRBD1 as D (6 bases). The germline gives CDR1 MNHEY, CDR2 SMNVEV (reference sequence). This CDR3 spans 18 amino acids. V was pared by 0 bases and J by 0 bases, with 17 bases between. This CDR3 is CASSLSAGARYMNTEAFF. The CDR3 region has the DNA TGTGCCAGCAGTTTATCGGCAGGGGCCCGGTACATGAACACTGAAGCTTTCTTT.

This clone was detected a few times. This chain joins TRBV30 and TRBJ2-7, with D hard to call. CDR3 length equals 11 residues. Trimming cost V 1 base and J 7 bases, with 8 bases left between them. CDR1 is GTSNPN and CDR2 is SVGIG in the germline V gene (reference sequence). The CDR3 DNA sequence: TGTGCCTGGAGTGCCGGGTGGGAGCAGTACTTC. It translates to CAWSAGWEQYF.

This chain connects TRBV2 to TRBJ1-5; 8 nucleotides agree with TRBD1. From germline, CDR1 is SNHLY and CDR2 FYNNEI. The CDR3 extends over 14 amino acids. Unmatched junction bases numbered 3, after V lost 6 bases and J lost 2 bases. The CDR3 DNA reads as TGTGCCAGCAGGGGGGGACAGGGCAATCAGCCCCAGCATTTT. It yields the protein CASRGGQGNQPQHF.

The gene calls are TRBV27 and TRBJ2-7, with D unclear. Germline CDR1 reads MNHEY; CDR2 reads SMNVEV (reference sequence). There are 14 residues in the CDR3. V shed 2 bases and J shed 3 bases, with 11 bases lying between them. CDR3 amino acids: CASSLVYLDYEQYF. The CDR3 DNA reads as TGTGCCAGCAGTTTAGTGTATCTTGACTACGAGCAGTACTTC.

This clone has just one count. V usage is TRBV24-1 and J usage is TRBJ1-2; D is unresolved. Germline V CDR1 and CDR2: KGHDR, SFDVKD. The CDR3 length is 12 residues. Trimming took off 4 bases at V and 7 bases at J, with 9 bases between the two ends. The CDR3 DNA is TGTGCCACCAGTGACAGTTCGGGTGGCTACACCTTC. Translated, it gives CATSDSSGGYTF.

The J gene is TRBJ2-3, the V gene TRBV27, with 9 positions matching TRBD2. Germline CDR1 and CDR2: MNHEY and SMNVEV (reference sequence). V was clipped by 0 bases and J by 6 bases; unmatched bases: 7. CDR3 length: 16 residues. This CDR3 is CASSLSSGRSSDTQYF. The CDR3 DNA reads as TGTGCCAGCAGTTTATCTAGCGGGAGATCGTCGGATACGCAGTATTTT.

The genes are TRBV3-1 (or the pseudogene TRBV3-2) and TRBJ1-1; the D is unclear. Trimming removed 4 bases from V and 5 bases from J, with 20 bases in between. This CDR3 comprises 16 residues. Germline assignment: CDR1 LGHDT and CDR2 YNNKEL (reference sequence). As DNA, the CDR3 is TGTGCCAGCAGCCTGTATGGACCCACCCTTGGGACTGAAGCTTTCTTT. Residues: CASSLYGPTLGTEAFF.

This clone has just a few counts. The chain couples TRBV2 to TRBJ1-2, with a weak D call TRBD1 (5 bases). V lost 6 bases and J lost 4, with 15 bases in between. The CDR3 contains 14 residues. Germline V gene sequence: CDR1 SNHLY, CDR2 FYNNEI. CDR3 in amino acids: CASRPGRDVYGYTF. For the CDR3, the DNA is TGTGCCAGCAGACCGGGACGAGACGTCTATGGCTACACCTTC. Full variable domain (missing parts from reference TRBV2 and TRBJ1-2): EPEVTQTPSHQVTQMGQEVILRCVPISNHLYFYWYRQILGQKVEFLVSFYNNEISEKSEIFDDQFSVERPDGSNFTLKIRSTKLEDSAMYFCASRPGRDVYGYTFGSGTRLTVV.